This TCR beta chain was captured by sequencing in a study of molecular identifiers for immune sequencing clone quantification. This clonotype has a count of ten or more. TCRdb re-analysed the PCR reads in MiXCR, keeping a single row per CDR3 protein. There are over 600,000 distinct CDR3 sequences in the sample; 15% to 20% occur only once, and 0.75% to 0.95% lies in the top ten. The germline V gene has CDR1 SNHLY and CDR2 FYNNEI. Trimming removed 5 bases from V and 2 bases from J, with 10 bases in between. CDR3 length: 13 residues. This receptor was taken from a human donor in good health. Some libraries in this study had Jurkat cell RNA spiked in. Source material: naive CD8+ T cells from blood, with Jurkat cell RNA spiked in. The subset: FACS-sorted CD8+CD4-CCR7+CD45RA+ naive T cells. V and J are TRBV2 and TRBJ2-7; D uncertain. CDR3 in amino acids: CASSLTVAYEQYF. The DNA of the CDR3 is TGTGCCAGCAGTCTTACAGTAGCCTACGAGCAGTACTTC.